This T cell receptor beta chain was identified in a study of shared clonotypes between healthy human individuals. This clone is a singleton in its sample. Its specificity is unknown. Whole-study findings and limits: Large sequencing depth failed to make sorted-subset sequencing complete, rarefaction showed.

At deep level, the assay was performed. Sequencing used immunoSEQ multiplex PCR; TCRdb keeps in-frame clones, though not all of them. This sample has some 1.5 million clones, with 95% to 99% found just once. This TCR derives from a man aged 30 to 45 in good health. Sequencing input: naive CD4+ T cells sorted from blood. The subset here: CD45RA+ positively selected.

The CDR3 protein is CASSLVSWPRETQYF. The CDR3 region has the DNA TGCGCCAGCAGCTTGGTTAGTTGGCCACGAGAGACCCAGTACTTC. The chain joins TRBV5-1 to TRBJ2-5; D gene unclear. Trimming removed 0 bases at V and 4 bases at J, with 13 bases between. CDR3 length: 15 amino acids. Germline V CDR1 and CDR2: SGHRS, YFSETQ.